The T cell receptor beta chain described here comes from a study of read filtering for tumor transcriptome and immune sequencing. This clonotype has only a few counts. The antigen is unknown. Molecular barcoded adaptors covering alpha/delta and beta/gamma chains were used on about 0.4 ug RNA. TCRdb reprocessed the reads with MiXCR, giving one entry per CDR3 protein. The sample has roughly 60,000 distinct CDR3 sequences, 20% to 25% seen once; the top ten hold about 18%. This CDR3 is 15 amino acids long. V dropped 5 bases and J dropped 1; count of bases not matched to a gene: 0. Germline CDR1 reads LNHDA; CDR2 reads SQIVND (reference sequence). Bone marrow was sampled from every patient at the time of active disease. Overall study results and limits: Compared with RNA-seq, IR-seq gave much higher clonotype depth and reliability.

This receptor was obtained from a donor older than 35 with multiple myeloma. Sequenced: a population of CD138-negative cells sorted from bone marrow. V gene TRBV19 combines with J gene TRBJ2-2; 11 bases are a match to TRBD2. The CDR3 is CASSGTSGNTGELFF. CDR3 coding DNA: TGTGCCAGTAGTGGGACTAGCGGGAACACCGGGGAGCTGTTTTTT.